In its sample, the clone carrying this T cell receptor beta chain was seen a few times. No antigen is known for it. These data belong to a study of T-cell reconstitution after alpha-beta-depleted transplantation in children. Study findings and constraints: The main origin of T-cell counts and diversity one year after transplant was newly produced T cells. Reportedly, roughly two months post-transplant, alpha-beta T cells arose from several hundred expanded graft clones. Surviving recipient T cells and thymic progenitors accounted for the high day-60 TCRbeta diversity observed in some patients.

Per germline, CDR1 SGHRS and CDR2 YFSETQ. There are 15 residues in the CDR3. V dropped 0 bases and J dropped 4 bases, with 13 bases sitting between them. A library of TCRbeta sequences, prepared with unique molecular identifiers, was generated. TCRdb processed the PCR reads anew with MiXCR; each CDR3 protein has one entry. The sample comprises 100,000 or so distinct CDR3 sequences, around 15% of which are singletons, and less than 20% rests with the top ten. This clonotype originated in a male patient aged 2 to 10 who had a stem cell transplant for acute lymphoblastic leukemia, so the T cells may come from the graft donor. The rearrangement uses TRBV5-1 and TRBJ1-1; D is possibly TRBD1 (5 bases). Sequenced material: PBMCs, mostly from graft donor cells, taken 180 days after TCRalphabeta/CD19-depleted stem cell transplant. CDR3 loop: CASSLAASGGTEAFF. The CDR3 DNA reads as TGCGCCAGCAGCTTGGCGGCCTCCGGGGGCACTGAAGCTTTCTTT.